Presented here are 2 T cell receptor beta chains from one specimen sequenced in a study of T cell responses to AZD1222 COVID-19 vaccine. The protocol was immunoSEQ multiplex PCR, while the TCRdb copy is restricted to in-frame clones and leaves out a portion. The data show about 190,000 clones, 85% to 95% seen once. Sequencing used peripheral blood, obtained on day 0 of AZD1222 vaccination. The receptors here all came from an adult in good health.

The chain couples TRBV7-3 to TRBJ2-3; possibly TRBD1 for D (6 bases). Trimming stripped 4 bases from V and 1 base from J, with 12 bases between. The CDR3 runs 15 residues. The germline V gene has CDR1 SGHTA and CDR2 FQGTGA. The chain's CDR3 is CASSSQGFGTDTQYF. The CDR3 DNA follows: TGTGCCAGCAGCTCGCAGGGGTTTGGCACAGATACGCAGTATTTT.

As concerns this clone: This sample includes further DNA sequences coding for the same CDR3. Here the CDR3 DNA reads TGTGCCAGCAGCGTACGTGCGGGGGGGACCGGGGAGCTGTTTTTT. This gives the protein CASSVRAGGTGELFF. This chain connects TRBV9 to TRBJ2-2; 9 bases match TRBD2. The junction had 3 bases not matched to a gene; V was cut back by 1 base and J by 5 bases. CDR1 and CDR2 from the germline V gene are SGDLS and YYNGEE. This CDR3 has 15 residues. Using reference TRBV9 and TRBJ2-2 for the parts outside the CDR3, the full variable domain is DSGVTQTPKHLITATGQRVTLRCSPRSGDLSVYWYQQSLDQGLQFLIQYYNGEERAKGNILERFSAQQFPDLHSELNLSSLELGDSALYFCASSVRAGGTGELFFGEGSRLTVL.